Here is one T cell receptor beta chain with its context. Its target is unknown. This entry comes from a study of shared clonotypes between healthy human individuals. Study results and limitations: Sorted-subset sequencing, rarefaction showed, was incomplete despite large depth. Roughly 5% of naive CD4 clonotypes were shared across several donors.

TCRdb's table, derived via immunoSEQ multiplex PCR, lists solely in-frame clones and lacks some. The sample comprises about 2.4 million clones, approximately 93% of which are singletons, and approximately 0.36% rests with the top ten. The source is a man aged 18 to 30 in good health. Some clones in this sample may be carry-over from other donors' samples. Material: naive CD4+ T cells from PBMCs. Subset in this sample: CD45RA+ positively selected.

CDR3 sequence reads: CASSQGFLGMGGGNYGYTF. CDR3 coding DNA: TGCGCCAGCAGCCAAGGTTTCCTCGGGATGGGGGGCGGAAACTATGGCTACACCTTC. The V and J genes are TRBV4-1 and TRBJ1-2, with D tentatively TRBD1 (6 bases). CDR3 length: 19 residues. CDR1 is MGHRA and CDR2 is YSYEKL in the germline V gene. Trimming took off 1 base at V and 2 bases at J, with 23 bases between the two ends.